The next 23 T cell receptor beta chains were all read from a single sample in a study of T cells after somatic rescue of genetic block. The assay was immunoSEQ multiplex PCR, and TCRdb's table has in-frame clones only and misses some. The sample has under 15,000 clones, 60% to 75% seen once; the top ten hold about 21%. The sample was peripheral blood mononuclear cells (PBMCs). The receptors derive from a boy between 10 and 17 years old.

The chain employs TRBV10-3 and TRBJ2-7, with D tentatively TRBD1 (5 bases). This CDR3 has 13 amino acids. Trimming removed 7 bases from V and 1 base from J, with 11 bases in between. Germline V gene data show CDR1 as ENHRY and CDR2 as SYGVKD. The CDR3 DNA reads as TGTGCCATCAAGGCAGGGCAGTCCTACGAGCAGTACTTC. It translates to CAIKAGQSYEQYF.

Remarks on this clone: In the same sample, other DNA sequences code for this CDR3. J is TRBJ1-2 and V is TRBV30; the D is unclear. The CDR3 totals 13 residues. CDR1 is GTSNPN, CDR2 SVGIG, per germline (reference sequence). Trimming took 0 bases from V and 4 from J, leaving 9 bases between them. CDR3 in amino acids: CAWSVLGGYGYTF. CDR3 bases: TGTGCCTGGAGTGTGTTGGGTGGCTATGGCTACACCTTC.

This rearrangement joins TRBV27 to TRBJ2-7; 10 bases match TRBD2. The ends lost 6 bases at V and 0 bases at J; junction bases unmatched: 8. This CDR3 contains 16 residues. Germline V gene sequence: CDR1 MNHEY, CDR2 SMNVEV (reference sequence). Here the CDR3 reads CASRQVAGGTSYEQYF. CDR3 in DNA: TGTGCCAGCAGACAGGTAGCGGGAGGTACCTCCTACGAGCAGTACTTC.

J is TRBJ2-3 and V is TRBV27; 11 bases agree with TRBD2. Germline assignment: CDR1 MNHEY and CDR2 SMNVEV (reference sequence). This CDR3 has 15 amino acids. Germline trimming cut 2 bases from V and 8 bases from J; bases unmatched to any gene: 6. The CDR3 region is CASSLGLAGGGTQYF. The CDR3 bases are TGTGCCAGCAGTTTAGGGCTAGCGGGAGGCGGTACGCAGTATTTT.

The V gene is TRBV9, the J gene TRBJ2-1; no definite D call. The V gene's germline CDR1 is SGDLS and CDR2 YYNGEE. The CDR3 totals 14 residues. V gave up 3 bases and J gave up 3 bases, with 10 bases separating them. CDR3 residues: CASSDRALYNEQFF. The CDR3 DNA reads TGTGCCAGCAGCGACCGGGCCCTCTACAATGAGCAGTTCTTC.

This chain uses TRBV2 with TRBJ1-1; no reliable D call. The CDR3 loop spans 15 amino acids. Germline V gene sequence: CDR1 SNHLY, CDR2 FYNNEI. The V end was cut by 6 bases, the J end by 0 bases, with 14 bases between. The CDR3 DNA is TGTGCCAGCAGCCCACAAGGATTCATGAACACTGAAGCTTTCTTT. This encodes CASSPQGFMNTEAFF. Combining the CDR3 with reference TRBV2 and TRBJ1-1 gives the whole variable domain EPEVTQTPSHQVTQMGQEVILRCVPISNHLYFYWYRQILGQKVEFLVSFYNNEISEKSEIFDDQFSVERPDGSNFTLKIRSTKLEDSAMYFCASSPQGFMNTEAFFGQGTRLTVV.

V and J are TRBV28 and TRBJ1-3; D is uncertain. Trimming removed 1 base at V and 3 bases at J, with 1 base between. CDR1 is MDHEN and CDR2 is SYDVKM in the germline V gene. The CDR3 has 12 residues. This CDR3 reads CASSLYGNTIYF. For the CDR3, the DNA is TGTGCCAGCAGTTTATATGGAAACACCATATATTTT.

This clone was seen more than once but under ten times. CDR3: CASSAHSLGEKLFF. DNA for the CDR3: TGTGCCAGCAGCGCTCATTCGTTGGGGGAAAAACTGTTTTTT. V gene TRBV9 combines with J gene TRBJ1-4; D unclear. V was pared by 3 bases and J by 8 bases, with 14 bases between. Germline values: CDR1 SGDLS, CDR2 YYNGEE. This CDR3 spans 14 amino acids.

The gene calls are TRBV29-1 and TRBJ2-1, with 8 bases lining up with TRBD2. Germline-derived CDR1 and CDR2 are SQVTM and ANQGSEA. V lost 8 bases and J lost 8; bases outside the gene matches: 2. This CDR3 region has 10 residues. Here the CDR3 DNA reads TGCAGCCACGGGAGGGATGAGCAGTTCTTC. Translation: CSHGRDEQFF.

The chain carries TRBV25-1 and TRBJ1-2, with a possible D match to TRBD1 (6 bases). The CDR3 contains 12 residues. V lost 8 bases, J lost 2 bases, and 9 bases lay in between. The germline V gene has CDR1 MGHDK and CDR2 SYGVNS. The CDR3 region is CASLTGNYGYTF. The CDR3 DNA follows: TGTGCCAGCTTAACAGGGAACTATGGCTACACCTTC.

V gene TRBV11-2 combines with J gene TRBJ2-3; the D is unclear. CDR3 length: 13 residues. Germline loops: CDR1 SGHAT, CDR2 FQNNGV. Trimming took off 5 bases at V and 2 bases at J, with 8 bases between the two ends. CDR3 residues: CASSLTHTDTQYF. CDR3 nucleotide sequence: TGTGCCAGCAGCCTCACTCACACAGATACGCAGTATTTT.

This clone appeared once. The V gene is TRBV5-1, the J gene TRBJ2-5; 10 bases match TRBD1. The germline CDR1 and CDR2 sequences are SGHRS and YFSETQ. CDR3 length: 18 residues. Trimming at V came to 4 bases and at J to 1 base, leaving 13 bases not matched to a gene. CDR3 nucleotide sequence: TGCGCCAGCAGCGAGGGGACAGGGGTCCCTCTTTTCCAAGAGACCCAGTACTTC. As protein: CASSEGTGVPLFQETQYF. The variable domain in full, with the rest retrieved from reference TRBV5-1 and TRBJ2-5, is KAGVTQTPRYLIKTRGQQVTLSCSPISGHRSVSWYQQTPGQGLQFLFEYFSETQRNKGNFPGRFSGRQFSNSRSEMNVSTLELGDSALYLCASSEGTGVPLFQETQYFGPGTRLLVL.

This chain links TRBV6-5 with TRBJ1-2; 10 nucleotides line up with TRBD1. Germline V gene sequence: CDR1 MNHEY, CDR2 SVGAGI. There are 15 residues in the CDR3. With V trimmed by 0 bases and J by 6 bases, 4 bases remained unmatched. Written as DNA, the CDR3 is TGTGCCAGCAGTTACTCGAGACAGGGGGCAGATGGCTACACCTTC. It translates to CASSYSRQGADGYTF.

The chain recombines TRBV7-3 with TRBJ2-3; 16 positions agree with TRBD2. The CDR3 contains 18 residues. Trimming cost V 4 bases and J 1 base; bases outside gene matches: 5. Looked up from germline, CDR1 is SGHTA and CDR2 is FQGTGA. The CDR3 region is CASSSFGTSGGGTDTQYF. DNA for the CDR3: TGTGCCAGCAGCTCCTTTGGGACTAGCGGGGGGGGCACAGATACGCAGTATTTT.

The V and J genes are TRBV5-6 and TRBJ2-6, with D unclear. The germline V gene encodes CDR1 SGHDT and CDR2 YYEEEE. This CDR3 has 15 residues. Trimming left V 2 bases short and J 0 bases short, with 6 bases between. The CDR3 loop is CASSFPISGANVLTF. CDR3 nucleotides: TGTGCCAGCAGCTTCCCCATCTCTGGGGCCAACGTCCTGACTTTC.

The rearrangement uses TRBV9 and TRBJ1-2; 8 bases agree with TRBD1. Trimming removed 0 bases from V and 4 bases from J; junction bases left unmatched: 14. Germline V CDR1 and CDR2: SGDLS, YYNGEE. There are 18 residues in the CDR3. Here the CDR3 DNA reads TGTGCCAGCAGCGTAGACTTTGGGGGGGACAGGAACTTCTATGGCTACACCTTC. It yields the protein CASSVDFGGDRNFYGYTF.

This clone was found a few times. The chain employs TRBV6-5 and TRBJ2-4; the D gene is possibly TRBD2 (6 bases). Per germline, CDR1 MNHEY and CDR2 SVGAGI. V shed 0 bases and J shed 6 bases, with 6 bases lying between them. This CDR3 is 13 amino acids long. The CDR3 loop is CASSYSGGNIQYF. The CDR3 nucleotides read TGTGCCAGCAGTTACTCGGGGGGAAACATTCAGTACTTC.

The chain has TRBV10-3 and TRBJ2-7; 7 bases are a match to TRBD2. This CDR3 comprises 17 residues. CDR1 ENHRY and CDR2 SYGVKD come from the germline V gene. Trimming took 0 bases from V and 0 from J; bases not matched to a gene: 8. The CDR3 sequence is CAISESLSGILSYEQYF. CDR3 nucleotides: TGTGCCATCAGTGAGTCCCTAAGCGGGATCCTCTCCTACGAGCAGTACTTC.

The DNA for the CDR3 is TGTGCCAGCAGCTTTAACCCAGCCCCCCAAGAGACCCAGTACTTC. It encodes CASSFNPAPQETQYF. The chain links TRBV5-2 to TRBJ2-5. TRBV5-2 is reported as a pseudogene. This CDR3 comprises 15 residues.

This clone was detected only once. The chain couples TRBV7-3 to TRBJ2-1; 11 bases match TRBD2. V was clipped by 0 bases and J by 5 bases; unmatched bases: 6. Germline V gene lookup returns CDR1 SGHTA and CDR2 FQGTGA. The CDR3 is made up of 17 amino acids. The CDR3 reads CASSLTLAGGLHNEQFF. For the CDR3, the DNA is TGTGCCAGCAGCTTAACTCTAGCGGGAGGATTGCACAATGAGCAGTTCTTC. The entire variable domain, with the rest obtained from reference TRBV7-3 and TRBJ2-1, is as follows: GAGVSQTPSNKVTEKGKYVELRCDPISGHTALYWYRQSLGQGPEFLIYFQGTGAADDSGLPNDRFFAVRPEGSVSTLKIQRTERGDSAVYLCASSLTLAGGLHNEQFFGPGTRLTVL.

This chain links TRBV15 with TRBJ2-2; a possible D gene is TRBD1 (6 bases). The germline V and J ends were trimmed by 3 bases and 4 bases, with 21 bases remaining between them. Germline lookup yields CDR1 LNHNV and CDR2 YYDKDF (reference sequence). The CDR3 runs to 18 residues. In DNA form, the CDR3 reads TGTGCCACCAGCAGGCTTGGAACAGGGTTCTTCTCCACCGGGGAGCTGTTTTTT. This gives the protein CATSRLGTGFFSTGELFF. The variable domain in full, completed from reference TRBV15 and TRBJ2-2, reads DAMVIQNPRYQVTQFGKPVTLSCSQTLNHNVMYWYQQKSSQAPKLLFHYYDKDFNNEADTPDNFQSRRPNTSFCFLDIRSPGLGDTAMYLCATSRLGTGFFSTGELFFGEGSRLTVL.

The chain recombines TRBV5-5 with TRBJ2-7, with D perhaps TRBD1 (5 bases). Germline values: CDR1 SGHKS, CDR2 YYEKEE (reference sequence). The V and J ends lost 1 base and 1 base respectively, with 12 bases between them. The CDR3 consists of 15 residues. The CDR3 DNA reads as TGTGCCAGCAGCTTGTCCCAGGGTTGGTCCTACGAGCAGTACTTC. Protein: CASSLSQGWSYEQYF.

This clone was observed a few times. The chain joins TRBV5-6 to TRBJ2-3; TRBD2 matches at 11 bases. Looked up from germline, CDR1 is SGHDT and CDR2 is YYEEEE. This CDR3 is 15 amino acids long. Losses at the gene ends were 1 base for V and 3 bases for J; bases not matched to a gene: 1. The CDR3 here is CASSLRTSGTDTQYF. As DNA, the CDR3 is TGTGCCAGCAGCTTGCGGACTAGCGGGACAGATACGCAGTATTTT.